The 18 T cell receptor beta chains below all came from one sample that was sequenced in a study of T cells expressing NK-cell markers. TCRdb re-analyzed the 5' RACE reads; it lists each CDR3 protein once, without DNA. The data show some 300,000 distinct CDR3 sequences, and the top ten clones hold about 0.39%. The sequenced sample consisted of blood T cells: a sorted CD56 or NKG2C T cell subset, CD4+ or CD8+ T cells, or bulk PBMC T cells (not recorded which). Receptor source: a man between 18 and 29 years old in good health.

The chain couples TRBV7-3 to TRBJ2-3; no DNA is available, so the TRBD1 call from TCRdb remains unchecked. The CDR3 spans 17 residues. Germline assignment: CDR1 SGHTA and CDR2 FQGTGA. CDR3 amino acids: CASSSSRTGRNTDTQYF. Variable domain in full (rest from reference TRBV7-3 and TRBJ2-3): GAGVSQTPSNKVTEKGKYVELRCDPISGHTALYWYRQSLGQGPEFLIYFQGTGAADDSGLPNDRFFAVRPEGSVSTLKIQRTERGDSAVYLCASSSSRTGRNTDTQYFGPGTRLTVL.

V and J are TRBV11-2 and TRBJ1-1. There are 14 residues in the CDR3. Germline values: CDR1 SGHAT, CDR2 FQNNGV. The CDR3 spells CASSRDTGGTEAFF. Based on the CDR3 plus reference TRBV11-2 and TRBJ1-1, the full variable domain is EAGVAQSPRYKIIEKRQSVAFWCNPISGHATLYWYQQILGQGPKLLIQFQNNGVVDDSQLPKDRFSAERLKGVDSTLKIQPAKLEDSAVYLCASSRDTGGTEAFFGQGTRLTVV.

The chain couples TRBV6-2 or TRBV6-3 to TRBJ2-6; the D call from TCRdb, TRBD1, cannot be confirmed without DNA. The germline gives CDR1 MNHEY, CDR2 SVGEGT. The CDR3 covers 16 residues. This chain's CDR3 is CASSNGGFPGANVLTF.

The chain employs TRBV29-1 and TRBJ2-5; there is no DNA to check the TCRdb D call of TRBD1. The germline V gene has CDR1 SQVTM and CDR2 ANQGSEA. CDR3 size: 13 residues. The CDR3 sequence: CSVGTGGKETQYF.

The chain employs TRBV20-1 and TRBJ2-3; TCRdb selects TRBD1, and the lack of DNA leaves this call unchecked. This CDR3 has 11 amino acids. CDR1 and CDR2 (germline): DFQATT, SNEGSKA (reference sequence). The CDR3: CSASRDLSPYF.

The chain links TRBV7-3 to TRBJ1-3. Germline CDR1 and CDR2: SGHTA and FQGTGA. The CDR3 sequence is 13 residues long. The CDR3 loop reads CASSLDMGNTIYF. Combining the CDR3 with reference TRBV7-3 and TRBJ1-3 gives the whole variable domain GAGVSQTPSNKVTEKGKYVELRCDPISGHTALYWYRQSLGQGPEFLIYFQGTGAADDSGLPNDRFFAVRPEGSVSTLKIQRTERGDSAVYLCASSLDMGNTIYFGEGSWLTVV.

The chain couples TRBV29-1 to TRBJ2-1; as DNA is missing, the TRBD2 call by TCRdb cannot be tested. CDR3 size: 12 residues. The germline gives CDR1 SQVTM, CDR2 ANQGSEA. The CDR3 protein is CSVLTIDNEQFF.

This rearrangement joins TRBV5-6 to TRBJ2-5; absent DNA, TCRdb's TRBD1 call cannot be checked. Per the germline V gene, CDR1 is SGHDT and CDR2 is YYEEEE. This CDR3 comprises 14 residues. The CDR3 loop reads CASSPPTGAETQYF.

The genes are TRBV5-1 and TRBJ1-5. CDR1 and CDR2 from the germline V gene are SGHRS and YFSETQ. CDR3 length equals 15 residues. CDR3 protein: CASSREGTSNQPQHF.

The chain links TRBV12-3 or TRBV12-4 to TRBJ2-1. CDR3 length equals 14 residues. CDR3 sequence reads: CASSLAQGGHEQFF.

V gene TRBV5-1 combines with J gene TRBJ2-2; the TRBD1 assignment by TCRdb is unverifiable without DNA. CDR1 and CDR2 from the germline V gene are SGHRS and YFSETQ. The CDR3 covers 15 residues. The CDR3: CASSSGQPQAGELFF.

The chain carries TRBV2 and TRBJ2-7; without DNA, the TCRdb call of TRBD1 cannot be checked. CDR3 length equals 12 residues. Looked up from germline, CDR1 is SNHLY and CDR2 is FYNNEI. This CDR3 reads CASKQGSDEQYF. Supplemented by reference TRBV2 and TRBJ2-7, the full variable domain reads EPEVTQTPSHQVTQMGQEVILRCVPISNHLYFYWYRQILGQKVEFLVSFYNNEISEKSEIFDDQFSVERPDGSNFTLKIRSTKLEDSAMYFCASKQGSDEQYFGPGTRLTVT.

The V call is TRBV12-3 or TRBV12-4, the J call TRBJ2-4; no DNA is available, so the TRBD1 call from TCRdb remains unchecked. The CDR3 consists of 14 residues. CDR3 protein: CASSLTGGADIQYF.

The rearrangement uses TRBV28 and TRBJ2-1; without DNA, the TCRdb call of TRBD1 cannot be checked. Germline values: CDR1 MDHEN, CDR2 SYDVKM. There are 14 residues in the CDR3. The CDR3: CASPPGRSYNEQFF.

J is TRBJ2-5 and V is TRBV10-1; the TCRdb D gene call, TRBD1, has no DNA to confirm it. The CDR3 consists of 15 residues. Germline CDR1 WNHNN, CDR2 SYGVQD (reference sequence). CDR3 sequence reads: CASSLRVGAGETQYF.

This chain joins TRBV3-1 and TRBJ2-7; TCRdb gives TRBD1 as the D gene, but with no DNA this cannot be confirmed. In germline, CDR1 is LGHDT, CDR2 YNNKEL (reference sequence). This CDR3 has 17 residues. CDR3 sequence reads: CASSQMTGVQRAYEQYF.

This rearrangement joins TRBV7-8 to TRBJ2-5; TCRdb's D gene call, TRBD1, goes unchecked for lack of DNA. The CDR3 runs to 16 residues. Germline V gene sequence: CDR1 SGHVS, CDR2 FQNEAQ. The CDR3 spells CASILALARMGETQYF.

The chain couples TRBV4-2 to TRBJ2-2; TCRdb indicates TRBD2, and absent DNA this call remains unverified. Germline V CDR1 and CDR2: LGHNA, YNFKEQ. The CDR3 loop spans 16 amino acids. CDR3 residues: CASSPTSGEPTGELFF.